This TCR beta chain is from a study of T cells in Graves' hyperthyroidism and ophthalmopathy. General study findings and limits: Ophthalmopathy and stable hyperthyroidism were separated by a 13 V-J model. Researchers found most expanded thyroid clonotypes above 0.001 in blood as well.

Comments on this clonotype: Its antigen is undetermined.

The CDR3 regions of TCR beta were amplified from RNA transcripts. A set of HTBI primers served as the primers for a first-round RT-PCR of the TCR CDR3. TCRdb re-called the multiplex PCR reads through MiXCR, storing one row per CDR3 protein. Of 600,000 or so distinct CDR3 sequences in the sample, around 15% were seen once. PBMCs were sourced from approximately 9 ml fresh peripheral blood. The CDR3 loop spans 14 amino acids. V shed 7 bases and J 2 bases; nucleotides not matched to a gene: 4. The TCR was taken from a woman aged 25 to 39 with Graves' hyperthyroidism. The gene calls are TRBV12-3 or TRBV12-4 and TRBJ2-1; 8 bases fit TRBD2. The sequenced sample consisted of blood. This chain's CDR3 is CASNAGRAYNEQFF. For the CDR3, the DNA is TGTGCCAGCAATGCCGGGAGGGCCTACAATGAGCAGTTCTTC.